The sequence of this T cell receptor beta chain was determined in a study of cytomegalovirus exposure and HLA in healthy donors. Study conclusions and caveats: In vitro confirmation showed a few CMV-associated chains to be CMV antigen specific. Subsequent analysis found a tendency for first-cohort TCR clusters to co-occur within the 120 or so validation repertoires.

TCRdb's copy holds only in-frame clones and misses some; the assay was immunoSEQ multiplex PCR. The sample consists of approximately 200,000 clones, approximately 88% of them appearing once. The donors formed part of the approximately 120-subject validation cohort, distinct from the approximately 630-subject first cohort. A word on this clone: The antigen is not known.

Source material: PBMCs. The receptor was derived from a man younger than 35 in good health and CMV-seropositive.

CDR3 amino acids: CASRDRGNTEAFF. The CDR3 nucleotides are TGTGCCAGCCGGGACAGGGGGAACACTGAAGCTTTCTTT. This chain connects TRBV19 to TRBJ1-1, with 10 bases fitting TRBD1. The CDR3 is 13 amino acids. Germline-derived CDR1 and CDR2 are LNHDA and SQIVND (reference sequence). Losses at the gene ends were 9 bases for V and 1 base for J; bases not matched to a gene: 2.